One sample yielded the 26 T cell receptor beta chains listed below, sequenced in a study of blood T cell repertoires in COVID-19. Using immunoSEQ multiplex PCR, the repertoire was profiled, and TCRdb retains in-frame clones only, with some absent. The table shows about 260,000 clones, with around 89% occurring only once. Material for sequencing was PBMCs or T cells enriched from blood (not recorded which). The source is a man between 45 and 60 years old who had been exposed to COVID-19.

This chain links TRBV1 with TRBJ1-1; the table gives TRBD1 as D, unverified against the DNA. TRBV1 is annotated as a pseudogene. The CDR3 extends over 17 amino acids. The CDR3: CTSSLKAGEGVNTEAFF. In nucleotides, the CDR3 is TGCACCAGCAGCCTCAAAGCAGGGGAAGGGGTGAACACTGAAGCTTTCTTT.

The J gene is TRBJ1-4, the V gene TRBV10-3; 9 bases fit TRBD1. This CDR3 spans 14 amino acids. J gave up 6 bases and V 4 bases, and 3 bases lay outside the gene matches. CDR1 is ENHRY and CDR2 is SYGVKD in the germline V gene. CDR3 loop: CAISGQGGDEKLFF. The CDR3 DNA reads TGTGCCATCAGTGGACAGGGGGGGGATGAAAAACTGTTTTTT.

This chain connects TRBV7-3 to TRBJ1-5; no clear D gene. Germline loops: CDR1 SGHTA, CDR2 FQGTGA. The CDR3 runs to 11 residues. V was cut by 5 bases and J by 7 bases, with 6 bases left in between. In DNA, the CDR3 is TGTGCCAGCAGCCAGAGGCAGCCCCAGCATTTT. Amino acids: CASSQRQPQHF.

The rearrangement uses TRBV11-1 and TRBJ2-1; 9 bases align to TRBD1. The CDR3 consists of 15 residues. With V trimmed by 5 bases and J by 7 bases, 9 bases remained unmatched. CDR1 and CDR2 (germline): SGHAT, FQDESV (reference sequence). The CDR3 DNA reads TGTGCCAGCAGCCCTCGTCCCGGGACAGGGAATGAGCAGTTCTTC. This encodes CASSPRPGTGNEQFF.

The V call is TRBV5-6, the J call TRBJ2-1; 8 positions agree with TRBD1. The germline gives CDR1 SGHDT, CDR2 YYEEEE. The CDR3 consists of 14 residues. Unmatched junction bases numbered 10, after V lost 5 bases and J lost 9 bases. The CDR3 sequence: CASRTGQVEVEQFF. The DNA of the CDR3 is TGTGCCAGCAGAACGGGACAGGTTGAGGTTGAGCAGTTCTTC.

The gene calls are TRBV5-4 and TRBJ1-1; D gene uncertain. CDR3 size: 13 residues. Germline values: CDR1 SGHNT, CDR2 YYREEE (reference sequence). Trimming shortened V by 0 bases and J by 5 bases, and 8 bases separated the two germline ends. CDR3 protein: CASSLGRGTEAFF. The DNA for the CDR3 is TGTGCCAGCAGCTTGGGGCGAGGTACTGAAGCTTTCTTT. The full variable domain, with the rest looked up from reference TRBV5-4 and TRBJ1-1, is ETGVTQSPTHLIKTRGQQVTLRCSSQSGHNTVSWYQQALGQGPQFIFQYYREEENGRGNFPPRFSGLQFPNYSSELNVNALELDDSALYLCASSLGRGTEAFFGQGTRLTVV.

The chain employs TRBV4-1 and TRBJ1-2; 7 bases line up with TRBD1. From germline, CDR1 is MGHRA and CDR2 YSYEKL. The CDR3 loop spans 17 amino acids. The V segment lost 1 base and the J segment 5 bases; nucleotides outside the gene matches: 13. CDR3 protein: CASSQAGRTGRSYGYTF. CDR3 in DNA: TGCGCCAGCAGCCAAGCCGGAAGGACAGGTAGATCTTATGGCTACACCTTC.

This clone was observed a few times. Other DNA sequences from this sample encode an identical CDR3 as well. The chain couples TRBV28 to TRBJ1-2; perhaps TRBD1 as D (5 bases). V was shortened by 8 bases and J by 5 bases, with 12 bases between the two germline ends. The germline V gene has CDR1 MDHEN and CDR2 SYDVKM. This CDR3 is 12 amino acids long. CDR3 protein: CASSRGLYGYTF. The DNA of the CDR3 is TGTGCCAGCTCTAGGGGTCTATATGGCTACACCTTC.

This clone was observed a single time. This rearrangement joins TRBV19 to TRBJ2-5; 7 positions match TRBD1. This CDR3 has 16 amino acids. Trimming took 5 bases from V and 1 from J; bases not matched to a gene: 10. Germline V gene lookup returns CDR1 LNHDA and CDR2 SQIVND (reference sequence). This CDR3 reads CASSPRDRPSQETQYF. CDR3 nucleotides: TGTGCCAGTAGTCCAAGGGACAGACCTTCCCAAGAGACCCAGTACTTC.

The chain carries TRBV24-1 and TRBJ2-1; TRBD2 aligns across 10 bases. The V segment lost 4 bases and the J segment 9 bases; nucleotides outside the gene matches: 8. The CDR3 extends over 15 amino acids. The germline V gene encodes CDR1 KGHDR and CDR2 SFDVKD. The CDR3 nucleotides are TGTGCCACCAGTGACCCCAGCGGGAGGGAGAGTGAGCAGTTCTTC. Encoded protein: CATSDPSGRESEQFF.

V gene TRBV10-3 combines with J gene TRBJ1-5; D may be TRBD1 (6 bases). V was cut by 2 bases and J by 3 bases, with 14 bases left in between. The CDR3 is made up of 16 amino acids. Germline lookup yields CDR1 ENHRY and CDR2 SYGVKD. Here the CDR3 reads CAISEGYRANNQPQHF. CDR3 nucleotides: TGTGCCATCAGTGAGGGGTACAGGGCGAACAATCAGCCCCAGCATTTT.

J is TRBJ2-1 and V is TRBV30, with 9 positions matching TRBD2. The germline gives CDR1 GTSNPN, CDR2 SVGIG (reference sequence). After removal of 1 base from V and 4 bases from J, the junction contained 2 bases not matched to a gene. The CDR3 loop spans 14 amino acids. The CDR3 sequence is CAWSGTSVYNEQFF. The CDR3 region has the DNA TGTGCCTGGAGTGGGACTAGCGTATACAATGAGCAGTTCTTC. Complete variable domain (other parts from reference TRBV30 and TRBJ2-1): SQTIHQWPATLVQPVGSPLSLECTVEGTSNPNLYWYRQAAGRGLQLLFYSVGIGQISSEVPQNLSASRPQDRQFILSSKKLLLSDSGFYLCAWSGTSVYNEQFFGPGTRLTVL.

J is TRBJ1-5 and V is TRBV11-2, with D possibly being TRBD1 (6 bases). The CDR3 spans 18 residues. Germline values: CDR1 SGHAT, CDR2 FQNNGV. Trimming removed 0 bases from V and 4 bases from J, with 19 bases in between. CDR3: CASSLDGTWGWGNQPQHF. The CDR3 bases are TGTGCCAGCAGCTTAGATGGGACATGGGGGTGGGGGAATCAGCCCCAGCATTTT.

The chain's CDR3 is CASSQRMTADTQYF. The CDR3 nucleotides read TGTGCCAGTAGTCAGCGGATGACGGCAGATACGCAGTATTTT. The chain carries TRBV19 and TRBJ2-3; tentatively, D is TRBD2 (5 bases). This CDR3 spans 14 amino acids. CDR1 and CDR2 from the germline V gene are LNHDA and SQIVND (reference sequence). V dropped 5 bases and J dropped 4 bases, with 13 bases sitting between them. The full variable domain, in which reference TRBV19 and TRBJ2-3 provide the parts outside the CDR3, is DGGITQSPKYLFRKEGQNVTLSCEQNLNHDAMYWYRQDPGQGLRLIYYSQIVNDFQKGDIAEGYSVSREKKESFPLTVTSAQKNPTAFYLCASSQRMTADTQYFGPGTRLTVL.

The V gene is TRBV7-8, the J gene TRBJ2-4; maybe TRBD2 (5 bases). There are 15 residues in the CDR3. V was shortened by 4 bases and J by 0 bases, with 10 bases between the two germline ends. CDR1 and CDR2 (germline): SGHVS, FQNEAQ. The CDR3: CASSSERLAKNIQYF. The CDR3 region has the DNA TGTGCCAGCAGCTCCGAGCGGCTAGCCAAAAACATTCAGTACTTC.

The V gene is TRBV21-1, the J gene TRBJ1-2; TRBD1 is the table's D call and was not checked against the DNA. TRBV21-1 corresponds to a pseudogene. The CDR3 loop spans 18 amino acids. CDR3 nucleotide sequence: TGTGCCAGCAGCCTAAAAGGGGCTCGACAGGTCCCCGACTATGGCTACACCTTC. It translates to CASSLKGARQVPDYGYTF.

CDR3 region: CASSLGLAGGNEQFF. As DNA, the CDR3 is TGTGCCAGCAGCTTGGGACTAGCGGGGGGAAATGAGCAGTTCTTC. This sequence joins TRBV5-4 and TRBJ2-1; 13 bases are a match to TRBD2. The germline V gene encodes CDR1 SGHNT and CDR2 YYREEE (reference sequence). This CDR3 is 15 amino acids long. With V trimmed by 0 bases and J by 7 bases, 1 base remained unmatched. Full variable domain (rest looked up from reference TRBV5-4 and TRBJ2-1): ETGVTQSPTHLIKTRGQQVTLRCSSQSGHNTVSWYQQALGQGPQFIFQYYREEENGRGNFPPRFSGLQFPNYSSELNVNALELDDSALYLCASSLGLAGGNEQFFGPGTRLTVL.

The gene calls are TRBV18 and TRBJ1-3; D might be TRBD1 (5 bases). Germline V gene sequence: CDR1 KGHSH, CDR2 LQKENI. The CDR3 covers 16 residues. V was clipped by 3 bases and J by 4 bases, with 16 bases between them. The CDR3 loop is CASSPSGVRVGNTIYF. CDR3 in DNA: TGTGCCAGCTCACCGTCCGGAGTCAGGGTCGGAAACACCATATATTTT. Complete variable domain (other parts from reference TRBV18 and TRBJ1-3): NAGVMQNPRHLVRRRGQEARLRCSPMKGHSHVYWYRQLPEEGLKFMVYLQKENIIDESGMPKERFSAEFPKEGPSILRIQQVVRGDSAAYFCASSPSGVRVGNTIYFGEGSWLTVV.

The chain uses TRBV7-9 and TRBJ1-2; 7 bases agree with TRBD1. The length of the CDR3 is 16 residues. Losses at the gene ends were 5 bases for V and 2 bases for J; bases not matched to a gene: 11. From germline, CDR1 is SEHNR and CDR2 FQNEAQ (reference sequence). The CDR3 here is CASSQGGEGANYGYTF. In DNA form, the CDR3 reads TGTGCCAGCAGCCAAGGGGGAGAGGGGGCGAACTATGGCTACACCTTC. Filled out from reference TRBV7-9 and TRBJ1-2, the complete variable domain reads DTGVSQNPRHKITKRGQNVTFRCDPISEHNRLYWYRQTLGQGPEFLTYFQNEAQLEKSRLLSDRFSAERPKGSFSTLEIQRTEQGDSAMYLCASSQGGEGANYGYTFGSGTRLTVV.

This clone has a single count. The J gene is TRBJ2-6, the V gene TRBV7-9; the match to TRBD1 covers 7 bases. With V trimmed by 4 bases and J by 2 bases, 2 bases remained unmatched. From germline, CDR1 is SEHNR and CDR2 FQNEAQ (reference sequence). The CDR3 is made up of 15 amino acids. CDR3 DNA sequence: TGTGCCAGCAGCTCCGACAGGGCTGGGGCCAACGTCCTGACTTTC. It is translated as CASSSDRAGANVLTF.

V is TRBV9 and J is TRBJ1-2; TRBD1 matches 7 bases. Germline V gene data show CDR1 as SGDLS and CDR2 as YYNGEE. The CDR3 runs to 15 residues. Losses at the gene ends were 2 bases for V and 6 bases for J; bases not matched to a gene: 10. The CDR3 reads CASSVNRGLANGYTF. In DNA form, the CDR3 reads TGTGCCAGCAGCGTCAACAGGGGATTAGCTAATGGCTACACCTTC.

The chain employs TRBV29-1 and TRBJ1-1, with 9 bases aligning to TRBD1. CDR3 length: 15 residues. With V trimmed by 4 bases and J by 3 bases, 9 bases remained unmatched. Germline CDR1 and CDR2: SQVTM and ANQGSEA. The CDR3 loop is CSVAPTGGVDTEAFF. CDR3 nucleotides: TGCAGCGTTGCGCCTACAGGGGGCGTAGACACTGAAGCTTTCTTT.

V is TRBV6-5 and J is TRBJ2-7, with D perhaps TRBD2 (5 bases). The CDR3 has 15 amino acids. Deletions cut 7 bases from V and 6 bases from J, with 22 bases between. Germline loops: CDR1 MNHEY, CDR2 SVGAGI. CDR3 DNA: TGTGCCAGCACCCCCGGTCGACGGGAAGTGAGCGAGCAGTACTTC. It encodes CASTPGRREVSEQYF.

This clone has just one count. This chain uses TRBV18 with TRBJ1-2, with TRBD1 matching 9 bases. The trim removed 1 base at V and 5 bases at J, leaving 8 bases unmatched. In germline, CDR1 is KGHSH, CDR2 LQKENI. The CDR3 extends over 16 amino acids. The CDR3 bases are TGTGCCAGCTCACCACTCCGGGACAGGGATAATTATGGCTACACCTTC. Translated: CASSPLRDRDNYGYTF. The whole variable domain, remainder taken from reference TRBV18 and TRBJ1-2, is NAGVMQNPRHLVRRRGQEARLRCSPMKGHSHVYWYRQLPEEGLKFMVYLQKENIIDESGMPKERFSAEFPKEGPSILRIQQVVRGDSAAYFCASSPLRDRDNYGYTFGSGTRLTVV.

The chain links TRBV5-4 to TRBJ1-1; 8 bases line up with TRBD1. J lost 1 base, V lost 4 bases, and 6 bases had no gene match. Germline CDR1 is SGHNT and CDR2 is YYREEE (reference sequence). The CDR3 has 15 residues. DNA for the CDR3: TGTGCCAGCAGCCCGGCCGGACAGGGGAACACTGAAGCTTTCTTT. Amino acids: CASSPAGQGNTEAFF.

The chain carries TRBV2 and TRBJ2-7, with D maybe TRBD2 (6 bases). V gave up 7 bases and J gave up 3 bases, with 7 bases separating them. This CDR3 comprises 11 residues. In germline, CDR1 is SNHLY, CDR2 FYNNEI. The DNA for the CDR3 is TGTGCCAGCACGGGGGTCTACGAGCAGTACTTC. Encoded protein: CASTGVYEQYF.